This T cell receptor delta chain was profiled in a study of Vδ1+ human thymocytes. Extracted RNA was reverse transcribed into cDNA. Multiplex PCR used pooled V-gene forward primers and a constant-region reverse primer to amplify CDR3s. TCRdb applied CATT to the multiplex PCR reads for clone calling. The sample holds under 85,000 delta-chain clones; about 35% are singletons and the top ten take about 0.24%. Whole-study results and caveats: Thymic TRG and TRD repertoires appeared highly polyclonal.

The germline CDR1 and CDR2 sequences are TSWWSYY and QGS. Deletions cut 0 bases from V and 1 base from J, with 21 bases between. CDR3 length equals 20 residues. This clone was picked up a small number of times. The antigen is undetermined. Between roughly 96% and 99.6% of sorted thymocytes were Vdelta1+. The clonotype comes from a boy less than two years old who had congenital heart surgery. Sequencing was performed on Vdelta1+ gamma-delta thymocytes from the thymus. Subset: FACS-sorted CD3+ TCRalphabeta- TCRVdelta1+ TCRVdelta2- thymocytes. The gene calls are TRDV1 and TRDJ2; D is undetermined. The CDR3 DNA follows: TGTGCTCTTGGGGAACTAACTCCCCCCGCGCTTTCATATTTGACAGCACAACTCTTCTTT. Translated: CALGELTPPALSYLTAQLFF.